This is a list of T cell receptor beta chains from one sample in a study of response to subunit inactivated influenza vaccine. TCRdb called the RT-PCR reads again in MiXCR, with one record for every CDR3 protein. The repertoire holds about 540,000 distinct CDR3 sequences, with around 15% as singletons. The sequenced sample was PBMCs from blood, obtained 12 days after vaccination. These receptors originate from a man aged 50-59 years who received an inactivated influenza vaccine. The CDR3 runs from the conserved cysteine through the conserved F or W. D genes are given only for firm matches. Size tells how often a clone was seen (once, few, many) or the class of an expanded clone, and some rows leave it out.

J: TRBJ2-3
V: TRBV11-2
size: NA
D: TRBD2
DNA: TGTGCCAGCAGCTTAGATGGTGGTAGCGGGAGAGGGGCAGATACGCAGTATTTT
CDR3: CASSLDGGSGRGADTQYF

J: TRBJ2-3
V: TRBV7-2
size: few
D: TRBD2
DNA: TGTGCCAGCAGGGGAACCGGGACTAGCGGCACAGATACGCAGTATTTT
CDR3: CASRGTGTSGTDTQYF

J: TRBJ1-1
V: TRBV7-9
size: few
D: TRBD1
DNA: TGTGCCAGCAGCGCCCGGGACAGGACGATGAACACTGAAGCTTTCTTT
CDR3: CASSARDRTMNTEAFF

J: TRBJ2-7
V: TRBV20-1
size: NA
D: TRBD1
DNA: TGCAGTGCTAGAGATCATAGGGGGACAGGGATCTACGAGCAGTACTTC
CDR3: CSARDHRGTGIYEQYF

J: TRBJ1-4
V: TRBV2
size: NA
D: NA
DNA: TGTGCCAGCGAGACAGGAGGGGGAGAAAAACTGTCTTTT
CDR3: CASETGGGEKLSF

J: TRBJ1-2
V: TRBV12-3/TRBV12-4
size: few
D: TRBD1
DNA: TGTGCCAGCACTAAGGACAGGGGGCTGAACCACTATGGCTACACCTTC
CDR3: CASTKDRGLNHYGYTF

J: TRBJ2-3
V: TRBV11-2
size: NA
D: TRBD2
DNA: TGTGCCAGCAGCTGGTTAGCGGGGGACAAACATACGCAGTATTTT
CDR3: CASSWLAGDKHTQYF

J: TRBJ1-2
V: TRBV20-1
size: few
D: NA
DNA: TGCAGTGCGGAGCCCGGGGGTTATGGCTACACCTTC
CDR3: CSAEPGGYGYTF

J: TRBJ1-4
V: TRBV9
size: NA
D: NA
DNA: TGTGCCAGCAGCCAACGGGACATCGTTAATGAAAAACTGTTTTTT
CDR3: CASSQRDIVNEKLFF

J: TRBJ1-2
V: TRBV5-1
size: few
D: NA
DNA: TGCGCCAGCAGCTTGTCAGGGACCCCATCCTATGGCTACACCTTC
CDR3: CASSLSGTPSYGYTF

J: TRBJ2-2
V: TRBV18
size: once
D: TRBD2
DNA: TGTGCCAGCTCCCGGGGACTAGCGGGAGTCACCGGGGAGCTGTTTTTT
CDR3: CASSRGLAGVTGELFF

J: TRBJ2-1
V: TRBV10-2
size: NA
D: NA
DNA: TGCGCCAGCAGCCGGGCAAGCAATGAGCAGTTCTTC
CDR3: CASSRASNEQFF

J: TRBJ2-6
V: TRBV12-3/TRBV12-4
size: NA
D: NA
DNA: TGTGCCAGCAGGGATTCTGGGGCCAACGTCCTGACTTTC
CDR3: CASRDSGANVLTF

J: TRBJ2-3
V: TRBV9
size: NA
D: NA
DNA: TGTGCCAGCAGCGTGGGGATTCCAGATACGCAGTATTTT
CDR3: CASSVGIPDTQYF

J: TRBJ2-1
V: TRBV7-9
size: few
D: NA
DNA: TGTGCCAGCAGGGTGGGAGAATACAATGAGCAGTTCTTC
CDR3: CASRVGEYNEQFF

J: TRBJ1-4
V: TRBV4-3
size: few
D: NA
DNA: TGCGCCAGCAGCCAAGATCAGGCAGCGGTGGGCGAAAAACTGTTTTTT
CDR3: CASSQDQAAVGEKLFF

J: TRBJ2-7
V: TRBV6-2/TRBV6-3
size: NA
D: NA
DNA: TGTGCCAGCATATCTACCCCGACAGGTAGCGAGCAGTACTTC
CDR3: CASISTPTGSEQYF

J: TRBJ2-3
V: TRBV6-2/TRBV6-3
size: few
D: TRBD1
DNA: TGTGCCAGCAGTTACCCCTTTACGGGACAGGTAACGCAGTATTTT
CDR3: CASSYPFTGQVTQYF